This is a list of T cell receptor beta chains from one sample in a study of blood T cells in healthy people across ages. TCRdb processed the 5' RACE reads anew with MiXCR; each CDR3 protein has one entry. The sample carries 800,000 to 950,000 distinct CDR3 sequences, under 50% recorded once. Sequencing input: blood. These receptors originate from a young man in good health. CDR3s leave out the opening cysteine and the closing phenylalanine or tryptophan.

ASSVATVSYEQY,TRBV9
ASSQEGVQEKLF,TRBV3-1
ASSQTGTGGLNEKLF,TRBV4-1
SVEGGDGTDTQY,TRBV29-1
ASSYSGGLANEQF,TRBV6-5
ASSFRAASEQPQH,TRBV5-6
ASSQGHQGTQY,TRBV6-6
ASSEYGREAF,TRBV25-1
ASTLGTGETQY,TRBV6-1
SARDQAYTDTQY,TRBV20-1
ASTLRDRISYEQY,TRBV28
ASSRTSGANEQF,TRBV7-2
ASEKVDTEAF,TRBV7-3
ANSQDSGALYEQY,TRBV4-3
ATSDGGPSYEQY,TRBV24-1
SARRLTDTQY,TRBV20-1
ASSPWTSAKNEQF,TRBV9
ASSLEQGRNTGELF,TRBV11-1
ASSPQGSYEQY,TRBV18
ASTPGGEELF,TRBV5-1
ASSLEGVGQETQY,TRBV5-1
AGSVSWRKDTQY,TRBV9
ASSLDPGASYNEQF,TRBV5-1
ASRPPRGRNTEAF,TRBV6-5
ASSNRGYTGELF,TRBV6-1
ASSEYSDGYT,TRBV6-1
ASSSTWTPLRTQF,TRBV28
ASRPSGGQNEQY,TRBV2
ASSYLPRDIYNEQF,TRBV6-6
AIKKGRQSRGYT,TRBV6-5
ASSNRADTQY,TRBV11-2
SATSAGGYNEQF,TRBV20-1
SARSIGGDTQY,TRBV20-1
ASTTGQAYTGELF,TRBV7-9
ASSVGRMAHEQF,TRBV9
ASRAGPGDTQY,TRBV5-1
ASSWGAQTNEQF,TRBV5-1
ASSDSGGVNTGELF,TRBV27
ASSSQDGSEKLF,TRBV5-4
ASSPRTQTEAF,TRBV7-3
SARDRRSPLH,TRBV20-1
SVDGWEAGYT,TRBV29-1
SARDRDGLYYEQY,TRBV20-1
ASSLGSFETQY,TRBV27
ASRPTGAGTQY,TRBV27
ASSQEVAAGGLYNEQF,TRBV4-2
ASSPDRADPITDTQY,TRBV12-3/TRBV12-4
ASSDRGAGNQPQH,TRBV3-1
AGELETNEQY,TRBV30
ASSLAPGREDEQY,TRBV7-9